This T cell receptor (beta chain) stems from a study of cytomegalovirus exposure and HLA in healthy donors. Study conclusions and caveats: Researchers catalogued some 160 TCR beta chains as cytomegalovirus-associated.

The CDR3 has 14 amino acids. The J segment lost 2 bases and the V segment lost 5 bases, leaving 6 bases of the junction unmatched. Germline-derived CDR1 and CDR2 are SNHLY and FYNNEI. Comment on this clone: Its antigen is as yet unknown.

Primers for the PCR totalled 60 Vbeta and 13 Jbeta. The table came from immunoSEQ multiplex PCR; TCRdb's copy has only in-frame clones and leaves some out. The sample shows about 200,000 clones, roughly 78% of them seen only once. Input material: PBMCs. The chain recombines TRBV2 with TRBJ2-7; 7 bases align to TRBD2. This clonotype originated in a girl under 18 in good health and CMV-seropositive. The CDR3 loop is CASSSGLPAYEQYF. CDR3 DNA sequence: TGTGCCAGCAGTTCGGGACTACCCGCCTACGAGCAGTACTTC.